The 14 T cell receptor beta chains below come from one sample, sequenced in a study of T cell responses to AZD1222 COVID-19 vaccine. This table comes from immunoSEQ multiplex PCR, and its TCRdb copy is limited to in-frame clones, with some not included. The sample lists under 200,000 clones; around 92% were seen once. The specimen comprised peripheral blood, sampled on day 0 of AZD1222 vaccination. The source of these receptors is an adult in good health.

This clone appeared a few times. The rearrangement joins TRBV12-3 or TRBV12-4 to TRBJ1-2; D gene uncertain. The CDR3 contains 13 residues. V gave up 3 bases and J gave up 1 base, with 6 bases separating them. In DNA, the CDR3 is TGTGCCAGCAGTTTCCAGGATAACTATGGCTACACCTTC. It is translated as CASSFQDNYGYTF.

The DNA for the CDR3 is TGTGCCAGCAGCGAAACAGGGAACAATCAGCCCCAGCATTTT. Its protein product is CASSETGNNQPQHF. The V gene is TRBV3-1 (or the pseudogene TRBV3-2), the J gene TRBJ1-5, with a weak D call TRBD1 (6 bases). V was trimmed by 5 bases and J by 3 bases, leaving 11 bases between them. The V gene's germline CDR1 is LGHDT and CDR2 YNNKEL (reference sequence). CDR3 length: 14 residues.

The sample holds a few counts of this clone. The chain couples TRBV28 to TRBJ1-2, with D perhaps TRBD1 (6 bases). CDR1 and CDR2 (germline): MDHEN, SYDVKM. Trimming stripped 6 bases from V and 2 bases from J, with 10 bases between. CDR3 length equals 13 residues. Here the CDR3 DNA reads TGTGCCAGCAGCATTACAGGGAACTATGGCTACACCTTC. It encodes CASSITGNYGYTF.

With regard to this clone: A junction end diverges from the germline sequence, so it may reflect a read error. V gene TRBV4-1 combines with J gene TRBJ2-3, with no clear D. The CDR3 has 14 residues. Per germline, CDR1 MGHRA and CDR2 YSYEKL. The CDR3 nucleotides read TGCGCCAGCACCCAAAGTTTGGCCCGAGATACGCAGTATTTT. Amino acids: CASTQSLARDTQYF.

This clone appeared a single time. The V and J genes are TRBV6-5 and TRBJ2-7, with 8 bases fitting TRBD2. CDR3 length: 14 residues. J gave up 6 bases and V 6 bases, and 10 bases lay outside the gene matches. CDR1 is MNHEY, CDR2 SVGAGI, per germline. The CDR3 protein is CASSSGTRTFEQYF. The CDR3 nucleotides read TGTGCCAGCAGCTCCGGGACTAGGACTTTCGAGCAGTACTTC.

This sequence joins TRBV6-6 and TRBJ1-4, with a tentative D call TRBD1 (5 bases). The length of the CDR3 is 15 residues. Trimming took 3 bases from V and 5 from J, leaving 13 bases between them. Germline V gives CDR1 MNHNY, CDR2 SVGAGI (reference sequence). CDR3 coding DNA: TGTGCCAGCAGTTATCGCGGGACTGAGAATGAAAAACTGTTTTTT. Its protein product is CASSYRGTENEKLFF.

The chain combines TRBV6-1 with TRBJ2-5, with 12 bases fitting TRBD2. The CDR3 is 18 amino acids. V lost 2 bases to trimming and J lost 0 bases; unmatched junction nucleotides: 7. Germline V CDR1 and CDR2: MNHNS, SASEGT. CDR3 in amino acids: CASSESTSGGIYQETQYF. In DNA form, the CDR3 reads TGTGCCAGCAGTGAATCTACTAGCGGGGGGATTTACCAAGAGACCCAGTACTTC.

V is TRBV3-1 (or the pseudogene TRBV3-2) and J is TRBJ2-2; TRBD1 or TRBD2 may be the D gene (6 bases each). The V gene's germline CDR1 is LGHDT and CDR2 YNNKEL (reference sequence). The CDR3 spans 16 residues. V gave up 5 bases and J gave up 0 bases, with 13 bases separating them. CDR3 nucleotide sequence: TGTGCCAGCAGCACCAGGGGCGGGGCGAACACCGGGGAGCTGTTTTTT. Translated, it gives CASSTRGGANTGELFF.

The CDR3 is CASSLSGIIGYTF. The CDR3 DNA follows: TGCGCCAGCAGCTTGTCCGGAATCATAGGCTACACCTTC. The chain carries TRBV5-1 and TRBJ1-2; D is unclear. CDR1 and CDR2 from the germline V gene are SGHRS and YFSETQ. There are 13 residues in the CDR3. V shed 1 base and J shed 8 bases, with 12 bases lying between them.

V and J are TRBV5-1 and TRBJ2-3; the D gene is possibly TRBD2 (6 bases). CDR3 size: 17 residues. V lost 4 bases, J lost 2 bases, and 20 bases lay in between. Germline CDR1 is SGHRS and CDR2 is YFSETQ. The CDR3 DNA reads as TGCGCCAGCAGCCCCAAGGGTACTAGCAGCTTCACAGATACGCAGTATTTT. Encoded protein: CASSPKGTSSFTDTQYF.

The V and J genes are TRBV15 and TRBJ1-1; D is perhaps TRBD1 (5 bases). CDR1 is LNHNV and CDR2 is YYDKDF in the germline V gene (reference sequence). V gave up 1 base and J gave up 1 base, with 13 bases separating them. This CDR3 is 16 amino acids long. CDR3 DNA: TGTGCCACCAGCAGAGGTGGCCCCGGGGGGAACACTGAAGCTTTCTTT. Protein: CATSRGGPGGNTEAFF.

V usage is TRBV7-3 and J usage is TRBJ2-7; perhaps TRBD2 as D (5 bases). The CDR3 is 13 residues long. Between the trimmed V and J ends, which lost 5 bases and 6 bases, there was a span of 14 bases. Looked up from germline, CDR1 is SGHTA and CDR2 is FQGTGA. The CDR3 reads CASSLSGGSEQYF. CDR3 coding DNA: TGTGCCAGCAGCCTCTCGGGCGGGTCCGAGCAGTACTTC.

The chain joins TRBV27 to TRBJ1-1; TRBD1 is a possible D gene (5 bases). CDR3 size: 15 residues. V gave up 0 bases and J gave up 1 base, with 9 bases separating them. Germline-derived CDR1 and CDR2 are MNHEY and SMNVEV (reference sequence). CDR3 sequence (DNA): TGTGCCAGCAGTTTATCGGGGGGAACGAACACTGAAGCTTTCTTT. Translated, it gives CASSLSGGTNTEAFF.

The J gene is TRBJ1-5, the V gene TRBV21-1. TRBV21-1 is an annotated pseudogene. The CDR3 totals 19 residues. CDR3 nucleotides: TGTGCCAGCAGCAGAGGCCGGGACCCTAGACGGCGTGGCAATCAGCCCCAGCATTTT. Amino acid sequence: CASSRGRDPRRRGNQPQHF.